The 20 T cell receptor beta chains presented below share a single source sample, sequenced in a study of pediatric ulcerative colitis. TCRdb's table, derived via immunoSEQ multiplex PCR, lists solely in-frame clones and lacks some. The repertoire holds 1,500 or so clones, with 90% as singletons. Sequencing input: blood. The receptors here all came from a boy younger than 18 with severe ulcerative colitis.

This clone was seen a handful of times. The CDR3 nucleotides are TGTGCCAGCAGCTTTCGGGACAGATCGGGTCAGCCCCAGCATTTT. Encoded protein: CASSFRDRSGQPQHF. J is TRBJ1-5 and V is TRBV21-1; TRBD1 reflects the table's D call only, with no check against the DNA. TRBV21-1 corresponds to a pseudogene. This CDR3 comprises 15 residues.

V is TRBV5-1 and J is TRBJ1-3; D remains ambiguous. Germline CDR1 reads SGHRS; CDR2 reads YFSETQ. CDR3 length: 15 amino acids. V was pared by 0 bases and J by 0 bases, with 7 bases between. The CDR3 sequence: CASSLELGSGNTIYF. The CDR3 nucleotides read TGCGCCAGCAGCTTGGAGCTTGGCTCTGGAAACACCATATATTTT. The whole variable domain, filled in from reference TRBV5-1 and TRBJ1-3, reads KAGVTQTPRYLIKTRGQQVTLSCSPISGHRSVSWYQQTPGQGLQFLFEYFSETQRNKGNFPGRFSGRQFSNSRSEMNVSTLELGDSALYLCASSLELGSGNTIYFGEGSWLTVV.

V usage is TRBV27 and J usage is TRBJ2-2; 8 positions agree with TRBD1. The V gene's germline CDR1 is MNHEY and CDR2 SMNVEV (reference sequence). There are 17 residues in the CDR3. With 2 bases clipped from V and 5 bases from J, the junction kept 10 bases outside the gene matches. The CDR3 DNA reads as TGTGCCAGCAGTTTAAATCGACAGGGGAGAGGAACCGGGGAGCTGTTTTTT. Its translation: CASSLNRQGRGTGELFF.

The chain has TRBV6-1 and TRBJ2-3; D is possibly TRBD1 (5 bases). CDR1 and CDR2 (germline): MNHNS, SASEGT. The V end lost 6 bases, the J end lost 4 bases, and 14 bases lay between the germline ends. The CDR3 length is 14 residues. In DNA form, the CDR3 reads TGTGCCAGCAGGAGGCAGGGTTTCGCAGATACGCAGTATTTT. The encoded protein is CASRRQGFADTQYF.

This chain connects TRBV4-3 to TRBJ2-1, with D tentatively TRBD2 (5 bases). The germline V gene has CDR1 LGHNA and CDR2 YSLEER. This CDR3 comprises 15 residues. Deletions cut 4 bases from V and 2 bases from J, with 12 bases between. The CDR3 nucleotides are TGCGCCAGCAGCCCCGACAACGGGGCCTACAATGAGCAGTTCTTC. Its protein is CASSPDNGAYNEQFF.

The V call is TRBV5-1, the J call TRBJ1-1; the D gene is possibly TRBD1 (6 bases). The CDR3 is made up of 16 amino acids. V lost 5 bases and J 0 bases, leaving 17 bases between the germline ends. The germline CDR1 and CDR2 sequences are SGHRS and YFSETQ. The DNA for the CDR3 is TGCGCCAGCAGTTACACCGGGACAAACCTGAACACTGAAGCTTTCTTT. It specifies CASSYTGTNLNTEAFF.

DNA of the CDR3: TGCGCCAGCAGCTTGATAGCGGGTGTCTACAATGAGCAGTTCTTC. This sequence encodes CASSLIAGVYNEQFF. J is TRBJ2-1 and V is TRBV5-1, with 7 bases that match TRBD2. The CDR3 consists of 15 residues. The V gene end was trimmed by 1 base and the J gene end by 3 bases; junction bases not matched to a gene: 4. The germline V gene encodes CDR1 SGHRS and CDR2 YFSETQ.

The chain uses TRBV15 and TRBJ2-5, with a weak D call TRBD1 (5 bases). In germline, CDR1 is LNHNV, CDR2 YYDKDF (reference sequence). The CDR3 extends over 17 amino acids. The ends were cut back, 4 bases at V and 4 bases at J, with 22 bases in the middle. Written as DNA, the CDR3 is TGTGCCACCAGCACCCACCGGCAGGGATCCCTCGCAGAGACCCAGTACTTC. This sequence encodes CATSTHRQGSLAETQYF.

The V and J genes are TRBV11-2 and TRBJ1-1; a weak D match, TRBD1 (5 bases). The V end lost 5 bases, the J end lost 1 base, and 11 bases lay between the germline ends. Germline V lookup: CDR1 SGHAT, CDR2 FQNNGV. The CDR3 sequence is 14 residues long. CDR3 in DNA: TGTGCCAGCAGCAGTAGGACAACGAACACTGAAGCTTTCTTT. It is translated as CASSSRTTNTEAFF.

The chain has TRBV5-1 and TRBJ1-1; D call uncertain. Trimming cost V 6 bases and J 2 bases, with 11 bases left between them. CDR3 length: 13 amino acids. Germline-derived CDR1 and CDR2 are SGHRS and YFSETQ. CDR3 nucleotide sequence: TGCGCCAGCACCCCCCCAGGTAACACTGAAGCTTTCTTT. Its protein is CASTPPGNTEAFF.

V gene TRBV7-8 combines with J gene TRBJ2-5; 7 bases line up with TRBD2. This CDR3 is built from 14 residues. Germline CDR1 and CDR2: SGHVS and FQNEAQ. V shed 5 bases, J shed 3 bases, and the junction held 6 bases outside the gene matches. The CDR3 loop is CASSVTSTKETQYF. CDR3 in DNA: TGTGCCAGCAGCGTGACTAGCACCAAAGAGACCCAGTACTTC.

V and J are TRBV30 and TRBJ1-4; D might be TRBD1 (5 bases). V was pared by 5 bases and J by 8 bases, with 9 bases between. Germline lookup yields CDR1 GTSNPN and CDR2 SVGIG (reference sequence). This CDR3 contains 11 residues. As DNA, the CDR3 is TGTGCCTGGGCCAGGACAGAAAAACTGTTTTTT. Translating it yields CAWARTEKLFF.

The chain combines TRBV19 with TRBJ1-4; 8 positions match TRBD1. V shed 4 bases and J 5 bases; nucleotides not matched to a gene: 6. Germline V gene sequence: CDR1 LNHDA, CDR2 SQIVND (reference sequence). CDR3 size: 15 residues. The CDR3 DNA is TGTGCCAGTAGTACTGGGGACAGGTTAAATGAAAAACTGTTTTTT. It translates to CASSTGDRLNEKLFF.

The chain combines TRBV5-1 with TRBJ2-1; unclear D gene. The CDR3 contains 15 residues. The V end lost 2 bases, the J end lost 1 base, and 10 bases lay between the germline ends. Looked up from germline, CDR1 is SGHRS and CDR2 is YFSETQ. The CDR3 DNA follows: TGCGCCAGCAGCTTCGGGTCTGGGTCCTACAATGAGCAGTTCTTC. Its protein product is CASSFGSGSYNEQFF.

CDR3 DNA sequence: TGTGCCAGCAGCCCCCGGGTATGGGGCCCAGATACGCAGTATTTT. It translates to CASSPRVWGPDTQYF. The gene calls are TRBV11-2 and TRBJ2-3, with TRBD1 as a possible D gene (5 bases). This CDR3 spans 15 amino acids. With 5 bases removed from V and 4 bases from J, the gap between germline ends came to 16 bases. Germline V lookup: CDR1 SGHAT, CDR2 FQNNGV.

The gene calls are TRBV2 and TRBJ1-6; D perhaps matches TRBD1 (6 bases). CDR1 is SNHLY and CDR2 is FYNNEI in the germline V gene. V lost 7 bases, J lost 10 bases, and 14 bases lay in between. This CDR3 has 13 amino acids. CDR3 coding DNA: TGTGCCAGCAAACAGGGAGGGCCATCACCCCTCCACTTT. Translated, it gives CASKQGGPSPLHF.

The chain is built from TRBV6-6 and TRBJ1-3; the D gene is possibly TRBD1 (6 bases). This CDR3 has 14 amino acids. Germline CDR1 is MNHNY and CDR2 is SVGAGI (reference sequence). The V end lost 7 bases, the J end lost 0 bases, and 10 bases lay between the germline ends. The DNA for the CDR3 is TGTGCCAGCATGGACAGCCTCTCTGGAAACACCATATATTTT. Its protein product is CASMDSLSGNTIYF.

The chain combines TRBV6-1 with TRBJ1-5, with D unresolved. The CDR3 is made up of 10 amino acids. The germline CDR1 and CDR2 sequences are MNHNS and SASEGT. Between the trimmed V and J ends, which lost 1 base and 11 bases, there was a span of 3 bases. In nucleotides, the CDR3 is TGTGCCAGCAGTGAAGGGGCCCAGCATTTT. It is translated as CASSEGAQHF.

This chain joins TRBV5-1 and TRBJ2-5, with 13 bases identical to TRBD2. V was clipped by 3 bases and J by 5 bases; unmatched bases: 7. Germline loops: CDR1 SGHRS, CDR2 YFSETQ. This CDR3 has 16 amino acids. The CDR3 DNA follows: TGCGCCAGCAGCTGGGGACTAGCGGGATATTTGGAGACCCAGTACTTC. Its protein is CASSWGLAGYLETQYF.

The genes are TRBV30 and TRBJ2-7; D possibly corresponds to TRBD1 (5 bases). The CDR3 runs to 13 residues. V shed 3 bases and J shed 7 bases, with 16 bases lying between them. Germline V gene lookup returns CDR1 GTSNPN and CDR2 SVGIG (reference sequence). In DNA form, the CDR3 reads TGTGCCTGGAGAATGACCGGGTCAGGGGAGCAGTACTTC. Translation: CAWRMTGSGEQYF.